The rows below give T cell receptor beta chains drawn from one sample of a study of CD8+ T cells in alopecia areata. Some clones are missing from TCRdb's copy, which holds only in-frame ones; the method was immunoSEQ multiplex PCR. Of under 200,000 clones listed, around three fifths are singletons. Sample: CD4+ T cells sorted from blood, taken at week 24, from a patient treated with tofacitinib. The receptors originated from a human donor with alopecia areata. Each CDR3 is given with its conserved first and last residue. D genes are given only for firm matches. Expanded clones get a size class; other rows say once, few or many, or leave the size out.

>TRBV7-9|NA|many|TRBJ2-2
CASSRSGRGFVNTGELFF
TGTGCCAGCAGCCGATCAGGGCGCGGATTTGTGAACACCGGGGAGCTGTTTTTT
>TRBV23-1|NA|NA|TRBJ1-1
CASSQSRLLIRSEAFF
TGCGCCAGCAGTCAATCGAGACTCCTAATACGGTCTGAAGCTTTCTTT
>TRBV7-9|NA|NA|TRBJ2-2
CASSYGTSAGELFF
TGTGCCAGCAGCTACGGGACCTCCGCTGGGGAGCTGTTTTTT
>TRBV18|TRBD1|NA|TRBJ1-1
CASSGQGNTEAFF
TGTGCCAGCTCGGGACAGGGGAACACTGAAGCTTTCTTT
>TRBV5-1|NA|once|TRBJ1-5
CASSSGTPTSYSNQPQHF
TGCGCCAGCAGCTCCGGGACCCCCACTTCTTATAGCAATCAGCCCCAGCATTTT
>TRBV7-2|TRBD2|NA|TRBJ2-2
CASSLQAGPTGELFF
TGTGCCAGCAGTTTGCAAGCGGGGCCTACCGGGGAGCTGTTTTTT
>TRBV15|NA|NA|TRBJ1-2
CATSRTPVRVLDYGYTF
TGTGCCACCAGCAGAACTCCCGTCAGGGTTCTCGACTATGGCTACACCTTC
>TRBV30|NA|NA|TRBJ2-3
CAWNVVGTDTQYF
TGTGCCTGGAACGTCGTAGGCACAGATACGCAGTATTTT
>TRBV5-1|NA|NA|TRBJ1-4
CASSTRGPTNEKLFF
TGCGCCAGCAGCACCCGAGGTCCAACTAATGAAAAACTGTTTTTT
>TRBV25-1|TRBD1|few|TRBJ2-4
CASSETGGNIQYF
TGTGCCAGCAGTGAGACAGGGGGAAACATTCAGTACTTC
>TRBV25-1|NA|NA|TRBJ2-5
CASSVRQRVPETQYF
TGTGCCAGCAGTGTAAGACAGAGGGTGCCGGAGACCCAGTACTTC
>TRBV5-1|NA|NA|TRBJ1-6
CASSSGTNYNSPLHF
TGCGCCAGCAGCTCCGGGACTAACTATAATTCACCCCTCCACTTT
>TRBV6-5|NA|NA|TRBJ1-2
CASSYSLGGNYGYTF
TGTGCCAGCAGTTACTCGTTGGGAGGGAACTATGGCTACACCTTC
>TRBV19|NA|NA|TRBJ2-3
CATADLTDTQYF
TGTGCCACAGCGGACCTCACAGATACGCAGTATTTT
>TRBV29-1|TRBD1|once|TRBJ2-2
CSVESGTENTGELFF
TGCAGCGTTGAATCTGGGACAGAGAACACCGGGGAGCTGTTTTTT
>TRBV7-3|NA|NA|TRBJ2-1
CASSLGGLDNEQFF
TGTGCCAGCAGCCTGGGCGGTCTGGACAATGAGCAGTTCTTC
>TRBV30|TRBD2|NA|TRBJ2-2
CAWSPTSFGELFF
TGTGCCTGGAGTCCGACTAGCTTCGGGGAGCTGTTTTTT
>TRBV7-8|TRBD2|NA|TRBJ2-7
CASSTERTSGGSYEQYF
TGTGCCAGCAGCACTGAGAGGACTAGCGGGGGGAGTTACGAGCAGTACTTC
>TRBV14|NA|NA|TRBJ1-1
CASSQESGQQGGTRQMNTEAFF
TGTGCCAGCAGCCAAGAGTCGGGGCAACAAGGGGGAACCCGCCAAATGAACACTGAAGCTTTCTTT
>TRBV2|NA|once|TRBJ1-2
CASSPGTGMSSYTF
TGTGCCAGCAGTCCCGGGACGGGGATGAGCAGCTACACCTTC
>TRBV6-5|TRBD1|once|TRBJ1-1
CASSRTGLNTEAFF
TGTGCCAGCAGTCGGACAGGCTTGAACACTGAAGCTTTCTTT
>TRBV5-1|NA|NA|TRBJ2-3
CASSFGDTQYF
TGCGCCAGCAGCTTTGGAGATACGCAGTATTTT
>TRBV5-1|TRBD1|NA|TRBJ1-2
CASGQGVGGYTF
TGCGCCAGCGGACAGGGGGTCGGTGGCTACACCTTC
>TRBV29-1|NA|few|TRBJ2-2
CSVVTANTGELFF
TGCAGCGTTGTAACAGCGAACACCGGGGAGCTGTTTTTT
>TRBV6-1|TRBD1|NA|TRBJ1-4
CASSGQTGANEKLFF
TGTGCCAGCAGTGGACAGACAGGGGCTAATGAAAAACTGTTTTTT
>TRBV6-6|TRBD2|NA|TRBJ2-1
CASSHPRGSSYNEQFF
TGTGCCAGCAGCCACCCGCGGGGGAGCTCCTACAATGAGCAGTTCTTC
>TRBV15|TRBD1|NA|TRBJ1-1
CATSSPRGRGTEAFF
TGTGCCACCAGCAGTCCAAGGGGGCGGGGAACTGAAGCTTTCTTT
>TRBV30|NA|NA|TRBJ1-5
CAWSVLRNQPQHF
TGTGCCTGGAGTGTTTTAAGAAATCAGCCCCAGCATTTT
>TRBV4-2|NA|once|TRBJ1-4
CASSHGGTNEKLFF
TGTGCCAGCAGCCACGGGGGAACTAATGAAAAACTGTTTTTT
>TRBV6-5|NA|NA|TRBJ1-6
CASSPTGPNSPLHF
TGTGCCAGCAGTCCGACAGGACCTAATTCACCCCTCCACTTT
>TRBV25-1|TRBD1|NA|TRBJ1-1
CASTMTGRVTEAFF
TGTGCCAGTACCATGACAGGGCGGGTCACTGAAGCTTTCTTT
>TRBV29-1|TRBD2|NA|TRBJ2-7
CSVVPAGALPEQYF
TGCAGCGTTGTTCCAGCGGGGGCGCTTCCCGAGCAGTACTTC
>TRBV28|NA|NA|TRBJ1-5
CASSWGRAGQPQHF
TGTGCCAGCAGTTGGGGCAGGGCTGGACAGCCCCAGCATTTT
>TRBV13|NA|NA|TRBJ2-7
CASSLGRALPSYEQYF
TGTGCCAGCAGCTTAGGCCGGGCCCTTCCTAGCTACGAGCAGTACTTC
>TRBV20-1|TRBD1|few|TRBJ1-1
CSASRTGEAFF
TGCAGTGCTAGCCGGACAGGTGAAGCTTTCTTT
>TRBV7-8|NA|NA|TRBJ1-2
CASSPGARNYGYTF
TGTGCCAGCAGCCCGGGGGCAAGGAACTATGGCTACACCTTC
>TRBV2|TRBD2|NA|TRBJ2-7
CASSGKRESSYEQYF
TGTGCCAGCAGCGGGAAGCGGGAGAGCTCCTACGAGCAGTACTTC
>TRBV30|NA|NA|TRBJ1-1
CAWAGRFRADTEAFF
TGTGCCTGGGCCGGGAGATTCAGAGCGGACACTGAAGCTTTCTTT
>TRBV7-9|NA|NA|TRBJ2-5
CASSPLGVGETQYF
TGTGCCAGCAGCCCGTTGGGGGTTGGTGAGACCCAGTACTTC
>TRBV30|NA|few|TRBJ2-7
CAWSVGSLGVGYF
TGTGCCTGGAGTGTTGGCAGCCTGGGAGTGGGGTACTTC
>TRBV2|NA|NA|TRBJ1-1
CASMREFDTEAFF
TGTGCCAGCATGCGGGAATTCGACACTGAAGCTTTCTTT
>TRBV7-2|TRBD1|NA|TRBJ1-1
CASSLRQGTTEAFF
TGTGCCAGCAGCTTACGACAGGGGACGACTGAAGCTTTCTTT